This TCR beta chain was recovered during a study of graft-versus-host responses after intestinal transplantation (dated by TCRdb to the early 2020s). With regard to the full study: Recipients received multivisceral, liver-intestinal, or isolated intestinal transplants. Instead of going to the commercial service, samples from a few later patients were sequenced in-house on an Illumina MiSeq and processed with MiXCR. A peak of at least 4% donor T cells among recipient peripheral blood mononuclear cells was the definition used for donor T cell macrochimerism. To identify alloreactive clones, pre-transplant mixed lymphocyte reaction products were sequenced and compared with unstimulated pre-transplant donor and recipient T cells. Of the 20 to 25 intestinal transplant recipients enrolled in the cohort, one of whom was a retransplant, 3 patients without pretransplant specimens were excluded. Anti-thymocyte globulin induction was given to all recipients, followed by maintenance tacrolimus and steroids for approximately 3 years. Graft-versus-host and host-versus-graft alloreactive T cell clones were tracked in the graft, circulation and bone marrow after intestinal transplantation using bulk TCR-beta CDR3 sequencing.

What the research found in general, with its limitations: GvH clones turned up in recipient bone marrow, with some appearing earlier in ileal mucosa or blood, a pattern consistent with an intestinal mucosal origin. Conclusions were limited by the relatively low number and heterogeneity of intestinal transplant patients. Early after transplant, peak levels of circulating GvH clones were found to be associated with declines in HvG clones. Patients with donor T cell macrochimerism had high GvH to HvG T cell clonal ratios in their allografts.

This specimen's time point label, interpreted: cells obtained before transplantation from donor or recipient. CD3+CD4+ and CD3+CD8+ populations were FACS-sorted from unstimulated pre-transplant donor and recipient cells taken from spleen or lymph nodes. The germline V gene yields SGHAT for CDR1 and FQNNGV for CDR2. Measured from the cysteine to the phenylalanine, the CDR3 is 16 residues long. Only CDR3 DNA is held: 48 bases, read in frame from base 1. Receptor amplification or capture employed the immunoSEQ multiplex PCR assay. For most patients, genomic DNA was isolated using the Qiagen DNeasy Blood and Tissue Kit and was shipped frozen to Adaptive Biotechnologies for TCR sequencing. For most patients, genomic DNA was subjected to high-throughput TCR-beta CDR3 sequencing by Adaptive Biotechnologies. The paper's processing steps were these. TCR sequencing data were retrieved from Adaptive's ImmunoSEQ software for 15 to 20 patients, whereas three other patients were processed with MiXCR and VDJtools. To correct CD4 versus CD8 sorting errors, sequences present in both subsets at a frequency ratio below 5:1 were removed. Because the origin of CDR3 nucleotide sequences shared between donor and recipient could not be assigned, those sequences were removed. To be classed as alloreactive, a clone needed at least 2-fold expansion over unstimulated cells and a minimum CFSE-low frequency of 0.002% (template counts) or 0.001% (read counts). Clones were considered mappable if detected in sequenced pre-transplant spleen, lymph node, or MLR CFSE-low populations of the donor or recipient. Cumulative frequency of alloreactive clones was calculated as a percentage of all sequences weighted by copy number. TCRdb obtained this table from immuneACCESS and retained in-frame rearrangements with V and J assigned. These tables miss some clones; where compared with another copy, unresolved V genes account for less than half of the shortfall, and the remainder is unexplained. V, J and clone size are taken as reported in that table, and D and trimming were inferred from the DNA itself. For this sample the table gives about 85,000 clones, of which more than 85% were detected only once. The ten most abundant clones make up 7.6% of the sample.

With regard to this clone: Its antigen remains unidentified. A junction boundary mismatches the germline segment, possibly from a read error.

The chain is made from TRBV11-2 and TRBJ2-7; TRBD1 lines up with 10 middle nucleotides. The sample in question was unstimulated CD8+ T cells sorted from spleen or lymph node cells, obtained before transplant. The TCR comes from a human donor who was the organ donor for an intestinal transplant. The CDR3 sequence is CASSQDGGTGADEQYF. The nucleotides are TGCGCCAGCAGCCAAGATGGGGGGACAGGGGCCGACGAGCAGTACTTC.